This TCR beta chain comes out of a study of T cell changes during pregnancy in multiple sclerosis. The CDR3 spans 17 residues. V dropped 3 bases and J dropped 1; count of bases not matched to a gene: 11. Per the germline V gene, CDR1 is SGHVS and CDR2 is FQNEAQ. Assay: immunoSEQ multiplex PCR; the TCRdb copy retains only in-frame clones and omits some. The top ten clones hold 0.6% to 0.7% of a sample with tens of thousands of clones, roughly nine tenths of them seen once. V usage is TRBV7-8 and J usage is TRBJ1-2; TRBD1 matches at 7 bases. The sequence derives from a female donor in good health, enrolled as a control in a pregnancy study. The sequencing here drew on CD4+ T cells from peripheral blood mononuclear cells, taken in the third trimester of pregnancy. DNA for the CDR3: TGTGCCAGCAGCTTGAACCCTCGACAGGGAGATAACTATGGCTACACCTTC. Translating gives CASSLNPRQGDNYGYTF.